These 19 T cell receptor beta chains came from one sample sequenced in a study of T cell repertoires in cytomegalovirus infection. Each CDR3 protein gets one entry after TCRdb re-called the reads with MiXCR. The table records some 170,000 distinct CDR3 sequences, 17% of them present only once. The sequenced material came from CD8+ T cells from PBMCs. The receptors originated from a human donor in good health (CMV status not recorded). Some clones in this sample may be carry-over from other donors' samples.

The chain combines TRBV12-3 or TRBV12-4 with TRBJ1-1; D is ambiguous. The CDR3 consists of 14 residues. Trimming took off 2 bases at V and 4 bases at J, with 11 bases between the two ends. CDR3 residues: CASSLPGQSTEAFF. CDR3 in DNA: TGTGCCAGCAGTTTACCCGGTCAGAGCACTGAAGCTTTCTTT.

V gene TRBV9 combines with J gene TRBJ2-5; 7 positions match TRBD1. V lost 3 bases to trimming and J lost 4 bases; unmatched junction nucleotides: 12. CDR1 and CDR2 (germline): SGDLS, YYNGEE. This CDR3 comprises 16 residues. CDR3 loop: CASSAQTGSTGETQYF. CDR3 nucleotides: TGTGCCAGCAGCGCCCAGACAGGGTCCACCGGAGAGACCCAGTACTTC.

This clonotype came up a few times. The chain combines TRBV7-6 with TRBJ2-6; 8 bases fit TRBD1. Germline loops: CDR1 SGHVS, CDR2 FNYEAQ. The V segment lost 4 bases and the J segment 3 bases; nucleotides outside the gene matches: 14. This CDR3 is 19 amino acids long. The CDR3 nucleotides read TGTGCCAGCAGCTCGAAAACTTCGACAGGGGCGGGTGGGGCCAACGTCCTGACTTTC. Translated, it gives CASSSKTSTGAGGANVLTF.

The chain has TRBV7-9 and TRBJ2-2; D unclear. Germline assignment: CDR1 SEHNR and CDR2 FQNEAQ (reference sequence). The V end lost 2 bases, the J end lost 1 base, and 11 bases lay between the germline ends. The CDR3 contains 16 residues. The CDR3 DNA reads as TGTGCCAGCAGCTTAAAGTGGCAGAGGAACACCGGGGAGCTGTTTTTT. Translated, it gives CASSLKWQRNTGELFF.

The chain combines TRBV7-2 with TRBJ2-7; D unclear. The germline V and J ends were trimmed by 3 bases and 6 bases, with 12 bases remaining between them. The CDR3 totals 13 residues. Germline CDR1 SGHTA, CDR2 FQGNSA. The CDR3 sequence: CASSFSPGREQYF. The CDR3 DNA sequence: TGTGCCAGCAGCTTTTCCCCCGGGCGCGAGCAGTACTTC.

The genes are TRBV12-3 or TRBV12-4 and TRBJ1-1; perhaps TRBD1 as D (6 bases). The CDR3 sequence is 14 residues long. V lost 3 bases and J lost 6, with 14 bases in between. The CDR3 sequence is CASSLGGAVAEAFF. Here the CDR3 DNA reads TGTGCCAGCAGTTTGGGGGGCGCGGTCGCTGAAGCTTTCTTT.

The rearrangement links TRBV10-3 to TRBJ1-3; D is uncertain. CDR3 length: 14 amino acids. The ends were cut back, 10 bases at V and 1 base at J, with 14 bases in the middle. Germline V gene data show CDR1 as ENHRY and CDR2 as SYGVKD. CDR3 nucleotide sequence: TGTGCCACCCGACTGGGCGAGTCTGGAAACACCATATATTTT. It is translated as CATRLGESGNTIYF.

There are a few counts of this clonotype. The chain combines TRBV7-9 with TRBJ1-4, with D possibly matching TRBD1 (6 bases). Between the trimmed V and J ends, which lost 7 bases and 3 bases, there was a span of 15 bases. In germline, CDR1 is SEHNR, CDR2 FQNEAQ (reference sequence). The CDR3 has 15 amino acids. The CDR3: CASTWPQGPNEKLFF. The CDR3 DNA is TGTGCCAGCACCTGGCCCCAGGGGCCTAATGAAAAACTGTTTTTT.

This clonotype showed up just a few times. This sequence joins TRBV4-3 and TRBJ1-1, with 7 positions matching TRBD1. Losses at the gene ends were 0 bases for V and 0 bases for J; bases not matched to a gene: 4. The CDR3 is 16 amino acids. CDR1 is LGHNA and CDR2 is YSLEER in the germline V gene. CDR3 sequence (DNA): TGCGCCAGCAGCCAAGAGTGGACAGGCTTGAACACTGAAGCTTTCTTT. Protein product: CASSQEWTGLNTEAFF.

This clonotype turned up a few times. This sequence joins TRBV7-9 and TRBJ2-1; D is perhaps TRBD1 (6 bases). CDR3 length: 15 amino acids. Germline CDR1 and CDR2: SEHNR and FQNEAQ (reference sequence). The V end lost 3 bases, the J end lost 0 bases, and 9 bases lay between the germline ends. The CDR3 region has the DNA TGTGCCAGCAGCTTCCTGACAGGCTCCTACAATGAGCAGTTCTTC. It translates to CASSFLTGSYNEQFF.

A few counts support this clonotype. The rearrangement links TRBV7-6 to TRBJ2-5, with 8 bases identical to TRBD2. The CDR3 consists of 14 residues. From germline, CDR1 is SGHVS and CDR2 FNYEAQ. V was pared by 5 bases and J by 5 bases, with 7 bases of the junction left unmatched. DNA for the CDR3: TGTGCCAGCAGCGGCCAGCGGGGGCAGGAGACCCAGTACTTC. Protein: CASSGQRGQETQYF.

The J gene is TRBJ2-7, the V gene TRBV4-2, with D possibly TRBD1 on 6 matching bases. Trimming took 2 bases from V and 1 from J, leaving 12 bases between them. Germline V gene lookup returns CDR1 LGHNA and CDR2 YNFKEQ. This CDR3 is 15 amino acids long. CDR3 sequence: CASSQPDSVSYEQYF. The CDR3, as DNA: TGTGCCAGCAGCCAACCGGACAGTGTTTCCTACGAGCAGTACTTC.

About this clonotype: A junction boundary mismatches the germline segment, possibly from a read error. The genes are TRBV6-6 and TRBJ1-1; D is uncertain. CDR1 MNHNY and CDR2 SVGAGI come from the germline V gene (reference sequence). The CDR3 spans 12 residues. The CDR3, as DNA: TGTGCCACCAGTAAGAGGAACACTGAAGCTTTCTTT. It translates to CATSKRNTEAFF.

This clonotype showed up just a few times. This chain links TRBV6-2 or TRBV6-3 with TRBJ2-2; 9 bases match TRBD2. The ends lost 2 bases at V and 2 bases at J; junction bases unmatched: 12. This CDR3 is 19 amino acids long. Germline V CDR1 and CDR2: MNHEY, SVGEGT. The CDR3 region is CASSYDKGSGGRNTGELFF. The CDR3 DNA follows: TGTGCCAGCAGTTACGATAAAGGTAGCGGGGGCCGTAACACCGGGGAGCTGTTTTTT.

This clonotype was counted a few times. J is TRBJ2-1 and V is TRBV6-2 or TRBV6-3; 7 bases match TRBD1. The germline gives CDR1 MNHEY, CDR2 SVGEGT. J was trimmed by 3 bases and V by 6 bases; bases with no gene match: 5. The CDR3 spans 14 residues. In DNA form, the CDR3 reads TGTGCCAGCAGGGGACAGCTAGACTACAATGAGCAGTTCTTC. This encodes CASRGQLDYNEQFF.

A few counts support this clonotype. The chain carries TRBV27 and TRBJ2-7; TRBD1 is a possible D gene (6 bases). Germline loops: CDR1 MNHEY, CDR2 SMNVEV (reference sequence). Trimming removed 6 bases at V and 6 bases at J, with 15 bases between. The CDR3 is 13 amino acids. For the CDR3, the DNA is TGTGCCAGCAGCCTTAACAGGGCGGCCGAGCAGTACTTC. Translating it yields CASSLNRAAEQYF.

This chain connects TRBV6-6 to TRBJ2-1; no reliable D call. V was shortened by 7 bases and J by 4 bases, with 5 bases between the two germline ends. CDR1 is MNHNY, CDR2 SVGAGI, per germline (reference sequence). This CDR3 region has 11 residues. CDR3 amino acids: CASTEYNEQFF. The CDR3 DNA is TGTGCCAGCACTGAGTACAATGAGCAGTTCTTC.

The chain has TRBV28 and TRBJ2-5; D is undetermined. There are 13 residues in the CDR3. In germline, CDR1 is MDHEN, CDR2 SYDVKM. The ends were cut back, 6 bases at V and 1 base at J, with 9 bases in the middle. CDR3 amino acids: CASSNDIQETQYF. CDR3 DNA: TGTGCCAGCAGCAACGACATCCAAGAGACCCAGTACTTC.

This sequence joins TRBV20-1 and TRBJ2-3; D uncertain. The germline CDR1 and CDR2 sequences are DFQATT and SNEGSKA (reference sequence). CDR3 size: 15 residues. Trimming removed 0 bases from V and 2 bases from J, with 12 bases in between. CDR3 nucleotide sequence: TGCAGTGCTAGAGATAGATCGGAAATCACAGATACGCAGTATTTT. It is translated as CSARDRSEITDTQYF.